This T cell receptor (beta chain) was recorded in a study of blood T cells in healthy people across ages. General observations from the study: Getting older went along with TCR beta diversity per million T cells dropping roughly linearly.

A J-beta primer mix and a sample-barcoded 5' primer were used in a second PCR of roughly 6 to 11 cycles. Samples each returned at least 3 million CDR3-containing paired-end reads. Via MiXCR, TCRdb re-called the 5' RACE reads, giving one row per CDR3 protein. The sample consists of around 780,000 distinct CDR3 sequences, about 61% of them appearing once. Comments on this clonotype: Its specificity is not known.

This receptor was taken from a man aged 40-50 years in good health. Sequencing input: blood.

CDR3 protein: CASSYLQGANTEAFF. The CDR3 nucleotides read TGTGCCAGCAGTTACCTACAGGGAGCGAACACTGAAGCTTTCTTT. The chain joins TRBV12-3 or TRBV12-4 to TRBJ1-1, with D possibly TRBD1 on 6 matching bases. V dropped 4 bases and J dropped 1 base, with 13 bases sitting between them. This CDR3 spans 15 amino acids.